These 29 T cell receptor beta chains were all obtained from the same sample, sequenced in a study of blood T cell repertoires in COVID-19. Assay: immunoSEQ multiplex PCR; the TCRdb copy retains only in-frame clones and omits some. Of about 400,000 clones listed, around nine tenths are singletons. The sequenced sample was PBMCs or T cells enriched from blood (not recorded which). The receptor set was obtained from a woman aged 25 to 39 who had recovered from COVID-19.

The CDR3 DNA is TGCAGCGAGTCCGGGGGGAGCGAAGAGACCCAGTACTTC. Translated: CSESGGSEETQYF. The chain couples TRBV29-1 to TRBJ2-5; 7 bases match TRBD2. V lost 7 bases, J lost 3 bases, and 8 bases stayed unmatched. Per germline, CDR1 SQVTM and CDR2 ANQGSEA. The CDR3 is 13 amino acids.

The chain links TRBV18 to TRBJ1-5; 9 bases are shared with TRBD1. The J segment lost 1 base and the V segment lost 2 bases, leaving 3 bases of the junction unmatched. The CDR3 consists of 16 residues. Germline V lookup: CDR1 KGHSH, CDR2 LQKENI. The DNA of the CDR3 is TGTGCCAGCTCACCAGGGACAGGGTTGAGCAATCAGCCCCAGCATTTT. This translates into CASSPGTGLSNQPQHF.

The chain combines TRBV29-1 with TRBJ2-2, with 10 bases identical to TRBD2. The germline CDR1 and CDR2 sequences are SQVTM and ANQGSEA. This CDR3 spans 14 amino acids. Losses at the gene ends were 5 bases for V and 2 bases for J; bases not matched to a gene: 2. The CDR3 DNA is TGCAGCGTTTTAGCGGGAGGAAACACCGGGGAGCTGTTTTTT. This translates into CSVLAGGNTGELFF.

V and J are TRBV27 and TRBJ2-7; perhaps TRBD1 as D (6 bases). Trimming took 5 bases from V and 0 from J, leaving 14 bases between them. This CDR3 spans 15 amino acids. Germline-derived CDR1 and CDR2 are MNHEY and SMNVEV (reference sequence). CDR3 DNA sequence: TGTGCCAGCAGTAAACGGACAGTTTTCTCCTACGAGCAGTACTTC. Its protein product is CASSKRTVFSYEQYF.

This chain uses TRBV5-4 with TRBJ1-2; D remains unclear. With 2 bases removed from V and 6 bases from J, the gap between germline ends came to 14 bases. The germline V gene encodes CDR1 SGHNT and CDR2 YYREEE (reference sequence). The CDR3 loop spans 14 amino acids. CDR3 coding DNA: TGTGCCAGCAGCTTCGTCCCCACAGCCCATGGCTACACCTTC. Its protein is CASSFVPTAHGYTF.

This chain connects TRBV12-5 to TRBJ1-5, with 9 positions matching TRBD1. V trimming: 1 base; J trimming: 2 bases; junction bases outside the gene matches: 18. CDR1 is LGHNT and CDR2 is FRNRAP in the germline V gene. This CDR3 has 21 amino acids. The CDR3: CASGLAFSEGQGLNRNQPQHF. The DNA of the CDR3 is TGTGCTAGTGGTTTGGCCTTTTCCGAAGGACAGGGGTTGAATCGCAATCAGCCCCAGCATTTT.

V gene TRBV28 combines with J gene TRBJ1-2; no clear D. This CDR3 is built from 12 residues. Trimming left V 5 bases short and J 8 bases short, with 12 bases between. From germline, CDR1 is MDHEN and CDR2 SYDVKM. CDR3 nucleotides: TGTGCCAGCAGTCCGTTTGGCGGAGGCTACACCTTC. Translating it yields CASSPFGGGYTF.

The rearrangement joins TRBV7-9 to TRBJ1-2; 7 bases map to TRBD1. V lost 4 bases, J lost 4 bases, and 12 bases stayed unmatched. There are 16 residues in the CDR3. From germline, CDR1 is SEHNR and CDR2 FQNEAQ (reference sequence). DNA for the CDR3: TGTGCCAGCAGCTACAACCCCAGGACAGGTGGCTATGGCTACACCTTC. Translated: CASSYNPRTGGYGYTF.

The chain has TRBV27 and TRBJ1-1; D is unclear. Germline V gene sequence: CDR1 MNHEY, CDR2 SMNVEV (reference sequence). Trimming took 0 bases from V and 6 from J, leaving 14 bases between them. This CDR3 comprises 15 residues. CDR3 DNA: TGTGCCAGCAGTTTATCGTCAACCGGTGTGGCTGAAGCTTTCTTT. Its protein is CASSLSSTGVAEAFF.

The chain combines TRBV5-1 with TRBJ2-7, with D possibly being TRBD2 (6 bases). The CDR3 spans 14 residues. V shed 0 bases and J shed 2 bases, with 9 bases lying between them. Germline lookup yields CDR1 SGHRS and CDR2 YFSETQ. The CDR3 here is CASSLATGAYEQYF. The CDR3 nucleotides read TGCGCCAGCAGCTTGGCAACGGGAGCCTACGAGCAGTACTTC.

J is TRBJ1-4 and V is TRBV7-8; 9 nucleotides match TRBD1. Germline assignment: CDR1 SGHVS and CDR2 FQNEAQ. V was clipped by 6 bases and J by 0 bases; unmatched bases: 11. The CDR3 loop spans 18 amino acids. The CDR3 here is CASSPLGTGFSTNEKLFF. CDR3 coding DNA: TGTGCCAGCAGTCCCCTGGGGACAGGGTTTTCAACTAATGAAAAACTGTTTTTT.

CDR3 in DNA: TGTGCCAGCAGCTTATATCGAGGAGGCGGGAGACACCACAATGAGCAGTTCTTC. Protein product: CASSLYRGGGRHHNEQFF. The rearrangement links TRBV7-2 to TRBJ2-1, with 7 bases matching TRBD2. CDR3 length: 18 amino acids. The V segment lost 2 bases and the J segment 5 bases; nucleotides outside the gene matches: 15. Germline V gene lookup returns CDR1 SGHTA and CDR2 FQGNSA.

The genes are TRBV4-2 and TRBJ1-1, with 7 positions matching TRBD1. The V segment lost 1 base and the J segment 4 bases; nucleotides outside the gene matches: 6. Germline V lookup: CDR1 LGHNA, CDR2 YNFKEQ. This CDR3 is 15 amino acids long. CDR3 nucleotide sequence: TGTGCCAGCAGCCAAGCACAGGGGTCGGCCACTGAAGCTTTCTTT. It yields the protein CASSQAQGSATEAFF.

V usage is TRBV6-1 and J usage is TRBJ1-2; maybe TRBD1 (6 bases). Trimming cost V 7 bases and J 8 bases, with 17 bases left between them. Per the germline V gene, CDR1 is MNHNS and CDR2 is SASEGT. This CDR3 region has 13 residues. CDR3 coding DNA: TGTGCCAGCACCATTACAGGGATGGACGGCTACACCTTC. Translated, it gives CASTITGMDGYTF.

CDR3 sequence reads: CASSLSRLAGQYF. The CDR3 region has the DNA TGTGCCAGCAGTTTATCGAGGTTAGCGGGGCAGTATTTT. The chain carries TRBV27 and TRBJ2-3; 7 nucleotides agree with TRBD2. Germline V gene sequence: CDR1 MNHEY, CDR2 SMNVEV (reference sequence). Trimming cost V 0 bases and J 11 bases; bases outside gene matches: 5. This CDR3 comprises 13 residues.

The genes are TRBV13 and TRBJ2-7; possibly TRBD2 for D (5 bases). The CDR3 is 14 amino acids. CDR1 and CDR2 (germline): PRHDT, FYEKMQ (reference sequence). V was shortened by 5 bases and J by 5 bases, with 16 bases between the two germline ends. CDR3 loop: CASSPRLSGNEQYF. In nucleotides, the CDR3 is TGTGCCAGCAGCCCGAGGCTCTCCGGGAACGAGCAGTACTTC.

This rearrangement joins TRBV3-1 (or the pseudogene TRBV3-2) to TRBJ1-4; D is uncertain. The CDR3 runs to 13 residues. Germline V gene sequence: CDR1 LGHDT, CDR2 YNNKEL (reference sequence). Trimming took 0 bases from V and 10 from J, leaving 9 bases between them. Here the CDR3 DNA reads TGTGCCAGCAGCCAAGATTCCGGTCGAAAACTGTTTTTT. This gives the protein CASSQDSGRKLFF.

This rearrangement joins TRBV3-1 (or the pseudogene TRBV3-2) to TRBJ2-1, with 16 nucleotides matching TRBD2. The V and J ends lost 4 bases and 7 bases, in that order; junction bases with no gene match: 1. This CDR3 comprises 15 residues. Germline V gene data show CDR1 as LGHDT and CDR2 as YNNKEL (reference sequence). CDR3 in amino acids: CASSLGLAGGNEQFF. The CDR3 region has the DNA TGTGCCAGCAGCCTGGGACTAGCGGGGGGGAATGAGCAGTTCTTC.

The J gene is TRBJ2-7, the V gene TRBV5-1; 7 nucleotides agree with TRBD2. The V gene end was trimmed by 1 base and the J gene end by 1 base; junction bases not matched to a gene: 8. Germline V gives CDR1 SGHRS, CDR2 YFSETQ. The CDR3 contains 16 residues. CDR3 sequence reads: CASSLLLSGASYEQYF. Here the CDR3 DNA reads TGCGCCAGCAGCTTGTTGTTGAGCGGGGCTTCCTACGAGCAGTACTTC.

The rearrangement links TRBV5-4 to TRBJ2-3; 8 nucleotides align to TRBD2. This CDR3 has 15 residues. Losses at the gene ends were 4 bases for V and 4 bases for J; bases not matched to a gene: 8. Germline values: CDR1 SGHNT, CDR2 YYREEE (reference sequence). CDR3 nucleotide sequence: TGTGCCAGCAGCGTGAAGCGGGAGTCCGCAGATACGCAGTATTTT. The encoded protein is CASSVKRESADTQYF.

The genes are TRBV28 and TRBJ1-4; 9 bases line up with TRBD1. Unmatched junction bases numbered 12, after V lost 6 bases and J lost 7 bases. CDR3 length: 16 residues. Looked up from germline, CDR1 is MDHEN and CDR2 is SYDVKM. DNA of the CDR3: TGTGCCAGCAGCCGAAATGACAGGGGGATAGGTGAAAAACTGTTTTTT. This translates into CASSRNDRGIGEKLFF.

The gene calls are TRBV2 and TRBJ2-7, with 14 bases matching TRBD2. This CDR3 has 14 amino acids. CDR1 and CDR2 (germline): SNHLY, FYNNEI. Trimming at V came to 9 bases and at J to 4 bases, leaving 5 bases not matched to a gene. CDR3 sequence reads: CASRRLAGGYEQYF. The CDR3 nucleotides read TGTGCCAGTCGAAGACTAGCGGGAGGGTACGAGCAGTACTTC.

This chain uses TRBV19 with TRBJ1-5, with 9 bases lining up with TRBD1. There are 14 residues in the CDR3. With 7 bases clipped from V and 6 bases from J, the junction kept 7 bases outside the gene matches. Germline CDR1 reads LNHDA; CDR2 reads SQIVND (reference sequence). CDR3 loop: CASTNTGGGQPQHF. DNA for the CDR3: TGTGCCAGTACCAACACAGGGGGCGGTCAGCCCCAGCATTTT.

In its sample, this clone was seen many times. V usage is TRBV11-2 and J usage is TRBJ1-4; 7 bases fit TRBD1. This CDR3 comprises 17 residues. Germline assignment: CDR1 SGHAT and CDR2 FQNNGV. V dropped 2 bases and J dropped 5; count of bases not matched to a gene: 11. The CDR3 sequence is CASSLRPDRAANEKLFF. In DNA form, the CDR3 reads TGTGCCAGCAGCTTACGGCCCGACAGGGCGGCAAATGAAAAACTGTTTTTT.

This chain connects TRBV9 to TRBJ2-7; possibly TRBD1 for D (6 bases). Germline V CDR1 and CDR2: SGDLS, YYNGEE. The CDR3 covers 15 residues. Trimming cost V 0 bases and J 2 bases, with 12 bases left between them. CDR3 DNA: TGTGCCAGCAGCGTAGGTGGGGGCTTGCCCTACGAGCAGTACTTC. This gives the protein CASSVGGGLPYEQYF.

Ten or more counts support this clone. CDR3 DNA sequence: TGCGCCAGCAGCTTGGACCCGTCTAGCGGGAGGTTAACCGGGGAGCTGTTTTTT. Encoded protein: CASSLDPSSGRLTGELFF. This rearrangement joins TRBV5-1 to TRBJ2-2; 11 positions agree with TRBD2. CDR1 and CDR2 (germline): SGHRS, YFSETQ. The CDR3 is 18 residues long. J gave up 5 bases and V 0 bases, and 9 bases lay outside the gene matches.

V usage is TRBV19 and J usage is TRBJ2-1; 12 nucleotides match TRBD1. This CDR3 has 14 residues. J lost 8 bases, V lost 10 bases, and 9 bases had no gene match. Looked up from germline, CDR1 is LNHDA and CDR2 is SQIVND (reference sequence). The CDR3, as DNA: TGTGCCAACCCGGAGGGACAGGGGGCCGATGAGCAGTTCTTC. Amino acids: CANPEGQGADEQFF.

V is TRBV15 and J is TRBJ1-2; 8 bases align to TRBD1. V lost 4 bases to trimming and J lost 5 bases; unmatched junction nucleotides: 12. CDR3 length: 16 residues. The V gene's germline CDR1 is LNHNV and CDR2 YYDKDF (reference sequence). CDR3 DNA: TGTGCCACCAGCAACTACCCCAGGGGGCCTTGGTATGGCTACACCTTC. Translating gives CATSNYPRGPWYGYTF.

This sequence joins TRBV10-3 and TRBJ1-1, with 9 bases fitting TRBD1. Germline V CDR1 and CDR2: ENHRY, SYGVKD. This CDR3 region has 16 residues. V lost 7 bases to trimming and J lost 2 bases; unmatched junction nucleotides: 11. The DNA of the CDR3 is TGTGCCATCATGATTACCGGGACAGGGCATAACACTGAAGCTTTCTTT. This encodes CAIMITGTGHNTEAFF.